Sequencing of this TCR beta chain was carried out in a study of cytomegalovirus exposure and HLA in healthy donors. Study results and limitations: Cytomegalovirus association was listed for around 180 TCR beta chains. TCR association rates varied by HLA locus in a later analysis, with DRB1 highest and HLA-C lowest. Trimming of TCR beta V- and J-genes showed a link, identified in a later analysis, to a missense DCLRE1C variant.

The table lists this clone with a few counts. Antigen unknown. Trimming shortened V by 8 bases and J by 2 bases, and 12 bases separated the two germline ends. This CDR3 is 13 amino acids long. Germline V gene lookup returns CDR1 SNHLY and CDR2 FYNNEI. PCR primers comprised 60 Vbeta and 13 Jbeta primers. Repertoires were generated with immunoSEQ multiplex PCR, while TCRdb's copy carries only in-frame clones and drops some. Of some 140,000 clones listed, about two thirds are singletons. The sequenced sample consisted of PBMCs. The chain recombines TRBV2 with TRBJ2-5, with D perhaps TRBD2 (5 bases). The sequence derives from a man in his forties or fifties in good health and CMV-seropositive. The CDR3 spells CASDRGLQETQYF. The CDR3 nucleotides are TGTGCCAGCGATCGGGGTCTTCAAGAGACCCAGTACTTC.